A single sample gave rise to the 25 T cell receptor beta chains below, sequenced in a study of technical replicates of blood from a handful of donors. The repertoire was sequenced with immunoSEQ multiplex PCR; TCRdb's copy has only in-frame clones and lacks some. This sample carries over 70,000 clones, around 90% of them seen once, and the ten largest clones take around 0.44%. The material sequenced was T cells isolated from PBMCs. The receptors come from a human donor in good health.

J is TRBJ2-5 and V is TRBV19, with D tentatively TRBD1 (5 bases). Germline CDR1 reads LNHDA; CDR2 reads SQIVND (reference sequence). This CDR3 contains 12 residues. V was clipped by 6 bases and J by 4 bases, with 9 bases between them. The CDR3 region is CASSRVGETQYF. Here the CDR3 DNA reads TGTGCCAGTAGCAGGGTGGGAGAGACCCAGTACTTC. Variable domain in full (rest from reference TRBV19 and TRBJ2-5): DGGITQSPKYLFRKEGQNVTLSCEQNLNHDAMYWYRQDPGQGLRLIYYSQIVNDFQKGDIAEGYSVSREKKESFPLTVTSAQKNPTAFYLCASSRVGETQYFGPGTRLLVL.

The CDR3 loop is CASSSYGTGQEGEKLFF. The CDR3 DNA reads TGTGCCAGCAGTTCATATGGAACGGGACAGGAGGGAGAAAAACTGTTTTTT. The chain carries TRBV27 and TRBJ1-4; the match to TRBD1 covers 8 bases. This CDR3 contains 17 residues. V gave up 4 bases and J gave up 8 bases; unmatched junction bases: 15. Germline V gene data show CDR1 as MNHEY and CDR2 as SMNVEV (reference sequence).

This chain links TRBV6-1 with TRBJ1-1; D remains unclear. V was pared by 2 bases and J by 0 bases, with 10 bases between. Germline loops: CDR1 MNHNS, CDR2 SASEGT. The CDR3 loop spans 15 amino acids. CDR3: CASSEYGHMNTEAFF. DNA for the CDR3: TGTGCCAGCAGTGAATATGGGCACATGAACACTGAAGCTTTCTTT.

The gene calls are TRBV4-2 and TRBJ2-5, with 7 bases identical to TRBD2. CDR3 length: 16 residues. Trimming removed 1 base from V and 1 base from J; junction bases left unmatched: 6. CDR1 is LGHNA, CDR2 YNFKEQ, per germline. CDR3 in amino acids: CASSQVGGSTQETQYF. CDR3 bases: TGTGCCAGCAGCCAAGTCGGCGGGAGTACCCAAGAGACCCAGTACTTC.

This clone was seen a handful of times. The CDR3 DNA sequence: TGTGCCAGCAGTTACAGCGGGAAACCCTACGAGCAGTACTTC. Translating it yields CASSYSGKPYEQYF. The rearrangement joins TRBV6-5 to TRBJ2-7; 7 bases map to TRBD2. V lost 2 bases to trimming and J lost 2 bases; unmatched junction nucleotides: 3. Germline CDR1 is MNHEY and CDR2 is SVGAGI. This CDR3 has 14 amino acids.

The J gene is TRBJ2-7, the V gene TRBV6-6; D perhaps matches TRBD1 (5 bases). The germline V gene encodes CDR1 MNHNY and CDR2 SVGAGI (reference sequence). With 2 bases removed from V and 0 bases from J, the gap between germline ends came to 8 bases. This CDR3 has 14 residues. CDR3 coding DNA: TGTGCCAGCAGTTACAGGGGCAGCTCCTACGAGCAGTACTTC. Its translation: CASSYRGSSYEQYF.

A single count supports this clone. V gene TRBV15 combines with J gene TRBJ1-5, with D tentatively TRBD1 (6 bases). The V gene's germline CDR1 is LNHNV and CDR2 YYDKDF (reference sequence). The CDR3 is made up of 16 amino acids. V was trimmed by 3 bases and J by 5 bases, leaving 17 bases between them. The CDR3 sequence is CATSREWGRGDQPQHF. CDR3 DNA sequence: TGTGCCACCAGCAGGGAGTGGGGGCGAGGGGATCAGCCCCAGCATTTT.

The V gene is TRBV5-6, the J gene TRBJ2-3; 7 bases align to TRBD1. There are 15 residues in the CDR3. With V trimmed by 2 bases and J by 3 bases, 6 bases remained unmatched. Germline CDR1 is SGHDT and CDR2 is YYEEEE. DNA of the CDR3: TGTGCCAGCAGCTTTCGGGACAGTCATACAGATACGCAGTATTTT. It yields the protein CASSFRDSHTDTQYF.

The rearrangement joins TRBV6-5 to TRBJ1-2; 8 positions agree with TRBD1. CDR3 length: 14 amino acids. Germline loops: CDR1 MNHEY, CDR2 SVGAGI. After removal of 6 bases from V and 3 bases from J, the junction contained 6 bases not matched to a gene. CDR3 coding DNA: TGTGCCAGCAGCCCCGACAGGGGAGACTATGGCTACACCTTC. Translated: CASSPDRGDYGYTF.

The chain is built from TRBV4-1 and TRBJ2-1, with D perhaps matching TRBD2 (5 bases). Germline V lookup: CDR1 MGHRA, CDR2 YSYEKL. The CDR3 is made up of 12 amino acids. Trimming took off 11 bases at V and 6 bases at J, with 14 bases between the two ends. CDR3: CAVGDGRNEQFF. The CDR3 region has the DNA TGCGCCGTCGGGGATGGACGCAATGAGCAGTTCTTC.

On this clone: An end of the junction does not agree with germline; a read error may underlie this. The chain recombines TRBV28 with TRBJ2-1; TRBD2 aligns across 8 bases. The germline gives CDR1 MDHEN, CDR2 SYDVKM. The CDR3 covers 15 residues. In DNA, the CDR3 is TGTGCCAGCAGTCCCGTGGGGGGACTAGAGATTCGCTTGGTCTTC. It codes for CASSPVGGLEIRLVF.

The J gene is TRBJ1-5, the V gene TRBV19, with a weak D call TRBD1 (6 bases). The V gene's germline CDR1 is LNHDA and CDR2 SQIVND (reference sequence). Trimming cost V 2 bases and J 3 bases, with 8 bases left between them. The length of the CDR3 is 14 residues. CDR3 region: CASSIRDNNQPQHF. The CDR3 DNA reads TGTGCCAGTAGTATAAGGGACAACAATCAGCCCCAGCATTTT.

The V call is TRBV13, the J call TRBJ2-2; D is undetermined. Trimming took off 0 bases at V and 4 bases at J, with 9 bases between the two ends. Germline CDR1 reads PRHDT; CDR2 reads FYEKMQ (reference sequence). CDR3 length: 15 amino acids. The CDR3 sequence: CASSLGLGVTGELFF. The DNA of the CDR3 is TGTGCCAGCAGCTTAGGTCTGGGCGTCACCGGGGAGCTGTTTTTT.

This clone showed up just a few times. The chain carries TRBV11-3 and TRBJ2-5; tentatively, D is TRBD2 (6 bases). Germline values: CDR1 SGHNT, CDR2 YENEEA. This CDR3 comprises 14 residues. V lost 1 base, J lost 4 bases, and 10 bases lay in between. CDR3 protein: CASSLAEGLETQYF. The CDR3, as DNA: TGTGCCAGCAGCTTAGCGGAGGGGTTAGAGACCCAGTACTTC.

The rearrangement uses TRBV15 and TRBJ1-2; 7 positions agree with TRBD1. Germline values: CDR1 LNHNV, CDR2 YYDKDF (reference sequence). CDR3 length equals 14 residues. V dropped 3 bases and J dropped 10; count of bases not matched to a gene: 11. CDR3 coding DNA: TGTGCCACCAGCAGGCCCGAGAGACAGGGACACTACACCTTC. This sequence encodes CATSRPERQGHYTF. Together with reference TRBV15 and TRBJ1-2, the CDR3 gives the full variable domain: DAMVIQNPRYQVTQFGKPVTLSCSQTLNHNVMYWYQQKSSQAPKLLFHYYDKDFNNEADTPDNFQSRRPNTSFCFLDIRSPGLGDTAMYLCATSRPERQGHYTFGSGTRLTVV.

The gene calls are TRBV18 and TRBJ1-5, with D maybe TRBD1 (5 bases). This CDR3 comprises 16 residues. V shed 4 bases and J shed 4 bases, with 17 bases lying between them. The germline gives CDR1 KGHSH, CDR2 LQKENI. The CDR3 region is CASSLYRAGSNQPQHF. The CDR3 DNA reads TGTGCCAGCTCACTTTATAGGGCAGGGTCGAATCAGCCCCAGCATTTT.

The chain uses TRBV28 and TRBJ2-7; 7 nucleotides align to TRBD1. With V trimmed by 6 bases and J by 2 bases, 10 bases remained unmatched. Germline values: CDR1 MDHEN, CDR2 SYDVKM. The CDR3 covers 15 residues. This CDR3 reads CASRERQGGTYEQYF. CDR3 nucleotide sequence: TGTGCCAGCAGGGAAAGACAGGGTGGCACCTACGAGCAGTACTTC. Combining the CDR3 with reference TRBV28 and TRBJ2-7 gives the whole variable domain DVKVTQSSRYLVKRTGEKVFLECVQDMDHENMFWYRQDPGLGLRLIYFSYDVKMKEKGDIPEGYSVSREKKERFSLILESASTNQTSMYLCASRERQGGTYEQYFGPGTRLTVT.

The chain recombines TRBV6-5 with TRBJ2-5; TRBD2 matches at 12 bases. CDR1 and CDR2 from the germline V gene are MNHEY and SVGAGI. V was pared by 9 bases and J by 4 bases, with 6 bases of the junction left unmatched. The CDR3 sequence is 14 residues long. In DNA, the CDR3 is TGTGCCAGTAACCCGGGACTAGCGGGAGAGACCCAGTACTTC. Its protein is CASNPGLAGETQYF.

As for this clone: Other nucleotide sequences from this sample produce the same CDR3. This chain links TRBV27 with TRBJ1-2; 10 nucleotides align to TRBD1. The CDR3 totals 13 residues. J lost 8 bases, V lost 6 bases, and 6 bases had no gene match. Germline V gene sequence: CDR1 MNHEY, CDR2 SMNVEV (reference sequence). DNA of the CDR3: TGTGCCAGCAGCCTAGGACAGGGGGGAGGCTACACCTTC. It translates to CASSLGQGGGYTF.

The chain links TRBV28 to TRBJ1-4, with D uncertain. V gave up 8 bases and J gave up 0 bases, with 10 bases separating them. The CDR3 has 14 amino acids. Germline V gene sequence: CDR1 MDHEN, CDR2 SYDVKM. CDR3 in amino acids: CASAHFATNEKLFF. The CDR3 nucleotides read TGTGCCAGCGCGCATTTTGCAACTAATGAAAAACTGTTTTTT.

This sequence joins TRBV10-3 and TRBJ1-5; perhaps TRBD1 as D (5 bases). Germline CDR1 reads ENHRY; CDR2 reads SYGVKD. The CDR3 is made up of 14 amino acids. Trimming pared 6 bases from V and 2 bases from J, leaving 11 bases between. This chain's CDR3 is CAIRPAGGNQPQHF. The CDR3 DNA is TGTGCCATCAGACCGGCGGGGGGCAATCAGCCCCAGCATTTT.

This clone was counted once. The V call is TRBV19, the J call TRBJ1-1; the D gene is possibly TRBD1 (6 bases). Trimming pared 3 bases from V and 6 bases from J, leaving 26 bases between. Per germline, CDR1 LNHDA and CDR2 SQIVND (reference sequence). The CDR3 is 18 residues long. The CDR3 coding sequence is TGTGCCAGTAGTATTAGTGGTAGGGGGGGGCGGCCGGGCCCTGAAGCTTTCTTT. This sequence encodes CASSISGRGGRPGPEAFF.

The chain links TRBV11-2 to TRBJ1-1; 7 nucleotides align to TRBD1. CDR1 and CDR2 from the germline V gene are SGHAT and FQNNGV. The V segment lost 2 bases and the J segment 11 bases; nucleotides outside the gene matches: 11. This CDR3 is 14 amino acids long. The CDR3 nucleotides are TGTGCCAGCAGCTTACAGGGGGGAGGATCCCCTGCTTTCTTT. Translating gives CASSLQGGGSPAFF.

The chain has TRBV7-8 and TRBJ2-7; 10 bases agree with TRBD2. Trimming removed 3 bases from V and 5 bases from J; junction bases left unmatched: 7. Looked up from germline, CDR1 is SGHVS and CDR2 is FQNEAQ. This CDR3 is 15 amino acids long. As DNA, the CDR3 is TGTGCCAGCAGCTTTCTAGCGGGAGAGTCGCACGAGCAGTACTTC. It specifies CASSFLAGESHEQYF.

J is TRBJ2-7 and V is TRBV29-1, with 13 bases that match TRBD2. This CDR3 contains 14 residues. Germline V lookup: CDR1 SQVTM, CDR2 ANQGSEA. Trimming at V came to 6 bases and at J to 3 bases, leaving 5 bases not matched to a gene. The CDR3 spells CSVPGLAGDYEQYF. As DNA, the CDR3 is TGCAGCGTACCAGGACTAGCGGGGGACTACGAGCAGTACTTC.